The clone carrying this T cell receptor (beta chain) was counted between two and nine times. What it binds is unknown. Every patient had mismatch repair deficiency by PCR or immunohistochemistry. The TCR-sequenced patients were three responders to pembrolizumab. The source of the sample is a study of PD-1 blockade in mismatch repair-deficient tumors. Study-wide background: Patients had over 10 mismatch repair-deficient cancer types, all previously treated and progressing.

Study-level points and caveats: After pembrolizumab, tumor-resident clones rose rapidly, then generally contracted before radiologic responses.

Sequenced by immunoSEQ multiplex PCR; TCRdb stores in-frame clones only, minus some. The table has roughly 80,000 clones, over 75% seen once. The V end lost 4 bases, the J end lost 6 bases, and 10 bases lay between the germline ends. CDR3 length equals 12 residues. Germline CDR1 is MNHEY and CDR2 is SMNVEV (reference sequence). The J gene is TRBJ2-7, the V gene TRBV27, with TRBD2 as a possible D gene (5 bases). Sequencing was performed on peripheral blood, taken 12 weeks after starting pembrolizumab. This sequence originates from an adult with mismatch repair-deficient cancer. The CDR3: CASSSPRGEQYF. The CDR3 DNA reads TGTGCCAGCAGTTCCCCCCGGGGCGAGCAGTACTTC.